Listed here are 23 T cell receptor beta chains from one sample, sequenced in a study of T-cell memory formation after mild COVID-19. One entry per CDR3 protein results from TCRdb running MiXCR on the 5' RACE reads. The profile covers roughly 110,000 distinct CDR3 sequences, with 22% appearing a single time and approximately 40% taken by the ten largest. Sequencing was performed on PBMCs or a T cell subset sorted from them (not recorded which). These receptors all stem from a man between 18 and 29 years old who had mild COVID-19 (a few samples of this study predate the infection). Cell type and time point are not known.

The gene calls are TRBV4-3 and TRBJ2-3; D gene unclear. CDR1 is LGHNA, CDR2 YSLEER, per germline. Trimming took off 1 base at V and 1 base at J, with 12 bases between the two ends. This CDR3 has 16 residues. This CDR3 is CASSQGAASGTDTQYF. The CDR3 nucleotides read TGCGCCAGCAGCCAAGGGGCCGCTTCGGGCACAGATACGCAGTATTTT.

This clonotype was picked up a small number of times. The rearrangement uses TRBV7-9 and TRBJ2-3; D is perhaps TRBD1 or TRBD2 (5 bases each). The length of the CDR3 is 14 residues. CDR1 is SEHNR and CDR2 is FQNEAQ in the germline V gene (reference sequence). V was cut by 5 bases and J by 4 bases, with 13 bases left in between. The chain's CDR3 is CASSRLRGADTQYF. CDR3 bases: TGTGCCAGCAGCCGATTGAGGGGTGCAGATACGCAGTATTTT.

This clonotype occurred a few times. This chain connects TRBV15 to TRBJ2-1; 8 bases line up with TRBD1. The junction had 1 base not matched to a gene; V was cut back by 1 base and J by 2 bases. The CDR3 runs 15 residues. Germline CDR1 reads LNHNV; CDR2 reads YYDKDF (reference sequence). The CDR3 loop reads CATSRGQGPYNEQFF. The CDR3 DNA sequence: TGTGCCACCAGCAGAGGACAGGGGCCCTACAATGAGCAGTTCTTC.

The gene calls are TRBV12-3 or TRBV12-4 and TRBJ2-1, with TRBD2 matching 11 bases. V lost 5 bases and J lost 4; bases outside the gene matches: 7. The CDR3 is 16 amino acids. The CDR3 nucleotides are TGTGCCAGCAGTCGTCTACTAGCGGGGGCTTACAATGAGCAGTTCTTC. Its translation: CASSRLLAGAYNEQFF.

This sequence joins TRBV5-6 and TRBJ2-1; D might be TRBD2 (6 bases). CDR3 length: 15 residues. The germline CDR1 and CDR2 sequences are SGHDT and YYEEEE. Trimming took off 0 bases at V and 5 bases at J, with 12 bases between the two ends. CDR3 protein: CASSLGGLIHNEQFF. CDR3 coding DNA: TGTGCCAGCAGCTTGGGAGGACTAATCCACAATGAGCAGTTCTTC.

This clonotype has just a few counts. The V call is TRBV11-3, the J call TRBJ2-3; the match to TRBD2 covers 8 bases. CDR3 size: 16 residues. Germline values: CDR1 SGHNT, CDR2 YENEEA. V lost 1 base to trimming and J lost 3 bases; unmatched junction nucleotides: 6. CDR3 protein: CASSLGAGGVTDTQYF. For the CDR3, the DNA is TGTGCCAGCAGCTTAGGTGCGGGGGGCGTGACAGATACGCAGTATTTT.

The chain recombines TRBV4-1 with TRBJ2-7, with 8 bases aligning to TRBD1. The CDR3 is 14 amino acids. V gave up 6 bases and J gave up 0 bases; unmatched junction bases: 4. CDR1 MGHRA and CDR2 YSYEKL come from the germline V gene. CDR3 sequence: CASRTTGGSYEQYF. In DNA, the CDR3 is TGCGCCAGCAGAACTACAGGGGGCTCCTACGAGCAGTACTTC.

This clonotype was seen a few times. The chain joins TRBV27 to TRBJ2-7; no firm D call. V was cut by 5 bases and J by 0 bases, with 11 bases left in between. This CDR3 comprises 14 residues. Germline CDR1 MNHEY, CDR2 SMNVEV (reference sequence). The CDR3 region is CASSRDGPSYEQYF. Here the CDR3 DNA reads TGTGCCAGCAGTCGCGACGGCCCCTCCTACGAGCAGTACTTC.

The rearrangement uses TRBV19 and TRBJ1-6; D is unclear. Germline V lookup: CDR1 LNHDA, CDR2 SQIVND (reference sequence). V was clipped by 5 bases and J by 7 bases, with 15 bases between them. The CDR3 spans 15 residues. DNA of the CDR3: TGTGCCAGTAGTCCGCGGGCCTCCACAAATTCACCCCTCCACTTT. It yields the protein CASSPRASTNSPLHF.

This clonotype was seen only a few times. This chain connects TRBV6-5 to TRBJ2-1; either TRBD1 or TRBD2 may fit D (5 bases each). Germline assignment: CDR1 MNHEY and CDR2 SVGAGI. The V end was cut by 6 bases, the J end by 7 bases, with 25 bases between. The CDR3 runs 17 residues. CDR3 nucleotide sequence: TGTGCCAGCAGGAAGAATCCCGGGACGCTGCGGTATAATGAGCAGTTCTTC. It specifies CASRKNPGTLRYNEQFF.

This clonotype was seen a few times. The rearrangement uses TRBV5-6 and TRBJ2-2; D may be TRBD1 or TRBD2 (6 bases each). CDR3 length: 17 amino acids. V lost 4 bases, J lost 4 bases, and 20 bases lay in between. Germline CDR1 is SGHDT and CDR2 is YYEEEE. CDR3 sequence: CASSPGPGATATGELFF. CDR3 sequence (DNA): TGTGCCAGCAGCCCAGGACCGGGGGCTACAGCCACCGGGGAGCTGTTTTTT.

The rearrangement links TRBV10-3 to TRBJ1-3, with 9 positions matching TRBD1. With V trimmed by 5 bases and J by 0 bases, 5 bases remained unmatched. CDR3 length: 16 residues. Germline CDR1 reads ENHRY; CDR2 reads SYGVKD. CDR3 coding DNA: TGTGCCATCAGTCCGGGACAGGGAGTCTCTGGAAACACCATATATTTT. Translated, it gives CAISPGQGVSGNTIYF.

The chain couples TRBV12-3 or TRBV12-4 to TRBJ1-5; a possible D gene is TRBD1 (6 bases). Trimming took off 6 bases at V and 3 bases at J, with 15 bases between the two ends. This CDR3 is 15 amino acids long. CDR3: CASSPFGGLNQPQHF. The DNA of the CDR3 is TGTGCCAGCAGCCCCTTTGGGGGGCTCAATCAGCCCCAGCATTTT.

The chain combines TRBV27 with TRBJ1-5, with D unresolved. The CDR3 spans 13 residues. Germline lookup yields CDR1 MNHEY and CDR2 SMNVEV (reference sequence). V was cut by 3 bases and J by 2 bases, with 5 bases left in between. CDR3 sequence (DNA): TGTGCCAGCAGTTTTTCGGGCAATCAGCCCCAGCATTTT. Its protein product is CASSFSGNQPQHF.

The genes are TRBV15 and TRBJ2-1; 7 nucleotides align to TRBD1. The germline V gene encodes CDR1 LNHNV and CDR2 YYDKDF (reference sequence). This CDR3 has 16 amino acids. The V and J ends lost 5 bases and 2 bases, in that order; junction bases with no gene match: 9. The CDR3 nucleotides read TGTGCCACCAGCGCCTCCGGGACAGCACCCTACAATGAGCAGTTCTTC. This codes for CATSASGTAPYNEQFF.

This clonotype has just a few counts. The chain uses TRBV12-3 or TRBV12-4 and TRBJ2-5; TRBD2 matches at 11 bases. This CDR3 has 15 residues. V was clipped by 3 bases and J by 3 bases; unmatched bases: 3. The CDR3 loop is CASSLASGGKETQYF. CDR3 DNA: TGTGCCAGCAGTTTGGCTAGCGGGGGGAAAGAGACCCAGTACTTC.

This clonotype was seen only a few times. The V call is TRBV5-1, the J call TRBJ2-3; TRBD1 might be the D (7 bases). Germline-derived CDR1 and CDR2 are SGHRS and YFSETQ. CDR3 length equals 14 residues. The V and J ends lost 3 bases and 6 bases respectively, with 14 bases between them. CDR3 bases: TGCGCCAGCAGCTCCTCCCCAGGGGGGGATACGCAGTATTTT. Protein sequence: CASSSSPGGDTQYF.

This chain joins TRBV4-3 and TRBJ1-4; D unresolved. The CDR3 is 17 amino acids. Germline assignment: CDR1 LGHNA and CDR2 YSLEER. V gave up 0 bases and J gave up 7 bases, with 18 bases separating them. CDR3 in amino acids: CASSQDGRKTGGEKLFF. For the CDR3, the DNA is TGCGCCAGCAGCCAAGATGGTAGGAAGACCGGAGGTGAAAAACTGTTTTTT.

The chain uses TRBV7-8 and TRBJ2-3; 7 bases map to TRBD2. The V gene end was trimmed by 2 bases and the J gene end by 1 base; junction bases not matched to a gene: 6. Germline CDR1 and CDR2: SGHVS and FQNEAQ. The CDR3 totals 16 residues. For the CDR3, the DNA is TGTGCCAGCAGCTTACCGGGGGGAACGGGCACAGATACGCAGTATTTT. Translation: CASSLPGGTGTDTQYF.

This clonotype was seen more than once but under ten times. V gene TRBV7-9 combines with J gene TRBJ2-1; D not certain. Germline V CDR1 and CDR2: SEHNR, FQNEAQ (reference sequence). Trimming took off 3 bases at V and 8 bases at J, with 8 bases between the two ends. This CDR3 has 12 amino acids. CDR3 region: CASSLVNDEQFF. CDR3 in DNA: TGTGCCAGCAGCTTGGTAAACGATGAGCAGTTCTTC.

This clonotype was seen more than once but under ten times. The chain carries TRBV20-1 and TRBJ1-5; 7 bases match TRBD1. The CDR3 has 14 residues. Germline assignment: CDR1 DFQATT and CDR2 SNEGSKA (reference sequence). V lost 5 bases, J lost 6 bases, and 10 bases stayed unmatched. CDR3 residues: CSARIPGQSQPQHF. CDR3 nucleotides: TGCAGTGCTCGAATTCCGGGACAGAGTCAGCCCCAGCATTTT.

This chain joins TRBV20-1 and TRBJ2-7; D not certain. CDR3 size: 11 residues. V was pared by 2 bases and J by 6 bases, with 8 bases between. Germline V gene data show CDR1 as DFQATT and CDR2 as SNEGSKA (reference sequence). The CDR3 reads CSARLVSEQYF. The CDR3, as DNA: TGCAGTGCTAGATTAGTTAGCGAGCAGTACTTC.

The chain links TRBV7-6 to TRBJ1-3; D is uncertain. With 3 bases removed from V and 2 bases from J, the gap between germline ends came to 8 bases. Germline V gene data show CDR1 as SGHVS and CDR2 as FNYEAQ. The CDR3 has 14 amino acids. The CDR3 DNA follows: TGTGCCAGCAGCTTTGGGGTTCCTGGAAACACCATATATTTT. This codes for CASSFGVPGNTIYF.